These T cell receptor beta chains were read from a single sample in a study of blood T cell repertoires in COVID-19. Sequencing used immunoSEQ multiplex PCR; TCRdb keeps in-frame clones, though not all of them. The sample yields approximately 56,000 clones, 80% to 90% seen once. Sample: peripheral blood. These receptors came from a woman aged 80 or over with acute or convalescent COVID-19. Both conserved end residues are part of each CDR3. A D gene is named only where the DNA matches it firmly. The listing skips clone size in some rows; elsewhere it reads once, few, many or a size class.

clone_size	v_call	d_call	j_call	cdr3_nt	cdr3_aa
-	TRBV29-1	-	TRBJ2-1	TGCAGCGTCTCGACGTGGAGCAATGAGCAGTTCTTC	CSVSTWSNEQFF
-	TRBV30	TRBD1	TRBJ1-5	TGTGCCTGGAGTCTGACAGGGGGCAGTCAGCCCCAGCATTTT	CAWSLTGGSQPQHF
-	TRBV6-6	TRBD1	TRBJ1-1	TGTGCCAGCAGTCCCGACAGGGGTAACACTGAAGCTTTCTTT	CASSPDRGNTEAFF
-	TRBV5-4	-	TRBJ1-1	TGTGCCAGCAGCCCCGAGGCGGGACTGAACACTGAAGCTTTCTTT	CASSPEAGLNTEAFF
-	TRBV11-2	-	TRBJ2-1	TGTGCCAGCGCCGAGGGAGCGCGCTCCTACAATGAGCAGTTCTTC	CASAEGARSYNEQFF
-	TRBV18	-	TRBJ1-2	TGTGCCAGCTCCCCGGGACTGGGATTGGAGGGCTACACCTTC	CASSPGLGLEGYTF
-	TRBV4-1	TRBD1	TRBJ1-6	TGCGCCAGCAGCCCCAGCGGGCAGGGGGCGCCTAATTCACCCCTCCACTTT	CASSPSGQGAPNSPLHF
-	TRBV2	TRBD1	TRBJ1-4	TGTGCCAGCAGACCGGGACAGGCAACTAATGAAAAACTGTTTTTT	CASRPGQATNEKLFF
-	TRBV3-1/TRBV3-2	TRBD1	TRBJ1-3	TGTGCCAGCAGCCCGTACCATGCAGGGGGCGGTGGAAACACCATATATTTT	CASSPYHAGGGGNTIYF
-	TRBV19	TRBD1	TRBJ2-1	TGTGCCAGTAGTCCGACAGGGGAATATGAGCAGTTCTTC	CASSPTGEYEQFF
-	TRBV2	TRBD2	TRBJ2-2	TGTGCCAGCAGTGCGTCTCGGACTAGCGGGGTAGCCGGGGAGCTGTTTTTT	CASSASRTSGVAGELFF
-	TRBV24-1	TRBD1	TRBJ2-5	TGTGCAACCGGGACAGACTTAGGGACCCAGTACTTC	CATGTDLGTQYF
once	TRBV6-5	TRBD1	TRBJ2-5	TGTGCCAGCGGAGACAGGGCCTCAGAGACCCAGTACTTC	CASGDRASETQYF
-	TRBV3-1/TRBV3-2	TRBD1	TRBJ1-1	TGTGCCAGCAACACCCGGGACAGGGTTTTGTCTGAAGCTTTCTTT	CASNTRDRVLSEAFF
-	TRBV5-1	-	TRBJ1-2	TGCGCCAGCAGCTTGGATGCCTGGACGGGGGGCTACACCTTC	CASSLDAWTGGYTF
-	TRBV5-4	-	TRBJ1-3	TGTGCCAGCAGCCTTGACAGTTACTCTGCGGGAAACACCATATATTTT	CASSLDSYSAGNTIYF
-	TRBV10-3	-	TRBJ1-1	TGTGCCACCGCTTGGCAGGAAGGGGACACTGAAGCTTTCTTT	CATAWQEGDTEAFF